This TCR beta chain was identified during a study of T cell responses to AZD1222 COVID-19 vaccine. Study outcomes and limitations: Unmutated variant regions reportedly attract nearly half of all spike-specific TCRs. Among the donors, most were white British and more were female, and clonal diversity was possibly underestimated.

Trimming removed 2 bases at V and 1 base at J, with 11 bases between. CDR1 is SGHTA, CDR2 FQGNSA, per germline. This CDR3 has 15 residues. TCRdb's table, derived via immunoSEQ multiplex PCR, lists solely in-frame clones and lacks some. The table lists 75,000 to 100,000 clones, roughly 88% of them singletons. In regard to this clone: Its antigen remains unidentified.

The chain is built from TRBV7-2 and TRBJ1-1, with D possibly being TRBD1 (5 bases). The starting material was peripheral blood, obtained on day 0 of MenACWY control vaccination. The origin of this receptor is an adult in good health. CDR3 nucleotides: TGTGCCAGCAGCTTATTTTGGGGACCGAACACTGAAGCTTTCTTT. Amino acid sequence: CASSLFWGPNTEAFF.